A selection of T cell receptor beta chains follows, all from one sample in a study of shared T cell receptors in the human thymus. Measured with immunoSEQ multiplex PCR; TCRdb has only the in-frame clones, and not every one. This table has about 710,000 clones, about 89% appearing once. These records were also assigned to another study, of human thymus T cells.

Material: thymocytes. The receptors were sampled from a boy younger than two with a congenital heart defect. The CDR3 runs from the conserved cysteine through the conserved F or W. Fields, in order: clone size, V gene, D gene, J gene, CDR3 protein, CDR3 DNA. The D gene is left open where the match is weak. Clone size is stated in some rows and not others, as once, few, many or a class when expanded.

NA	TRBV28	TRBD1	TRBJ2-7	CASRTGEPWNYEQYF	TGTGCCAGCAGAACAGGGGAGCCGTGGAACTACGAGCAGTACTTC
NA	TRBV7-7	TRBD1	TRBJ2-2	CASSLGPGQGFAGELFF	TGTGCTAGCAGCTTAGGACCGGGACAGGGGTTTGCCGGGGAGCTGTTTTTT
NA	TRBV5-6	NA	TRBJ1-1	CASAPGEEVGRAEAFF	TGCGCCAGCGCTCCCGGAGAGGAAGTTGGCCGGGCTGAAGCTTTCTTT
NA	TRBV4-3	TRBD2	TRBJ2-1	CASSPHTRLAREDPTYNEQFF	TGCGCCAGCAGCCCCCATACCCGACTCGCGCGGGAGGACCCTACCTACAATGAGCAGTTCTTC
NA	TRBV6-5	TRBD1	TRBJ1-5	CASSKTGTNQPQHF	TGTGCCAGCTCAAAGACAGGGACCAATCAGCCCCAGCATTTT
NA	TRBV28	TRBD1	TRBJ1-2	CASTPPTGPGYTF	TGTGCCAGCACCCCCCCGACAGGGCCTGGCTACACCTTC
NA	TRBV10-3	NA	TRBJ1-2	CAISESPTRGYYGYTF	TGTGCCATCAGTGAGTCCCCAACCAGGGGTTACTATGGCTACACCTTC
NA	TRBV13	TRBD2	TRBJ2-3	CASSLVGVAGEVPGTDTQYF	TGTGCCAGCAGCTTAGTCGGTGTAGCGGGAGAGGTCCCTGGCACAGATACGCAGTATTTT
NA	TRBV11-2	TRBD2	TRBJ2-1	CASSLELARVMPYNEQFF	TGTGCCAGCAGCTTAGAACTAGCGAGAGTCATGCCCTACAATGAGCAGTTCTTC
once	TRBV9	NA	TRBJ1-1	CASSVSSGNTEAFF	TGTGCCAGCAGCGTATCTAGCGGGAACACTGAAGCTTTCTTT
NA	TRBV4-3	NA	TRBJ1-4	CASSQEARMKLRKNEKLFF	TGCGCCAGCAGCCAAGAAGCCCGCATGAAACTGCGAAAGAATGAAAAACTGTTTTTT
once	TRBV7-3	NA	TRBJ1-6	CASSLDLGAQSPLHF	TGTGCCAGCAGCTTAGATCTGGGGGCGCAATCACCCCTCCACTTT
NA	TRBV7-9	TRBD1	TRBJ2-1	CASSLAGQGSDNEQFF	TGTGCCAGCAGCTTAGCTGGACAGGGTTCGGACAATGAGCAGTTCTTC
NA	TRBV30	NA	TRBJ1-5	CAWSAELTRNQPQHF	TGTGCCTGGTCGGCGGAGTTAACCCGCAATCAGCCCCAGCATTTT
NA	TRBV10-3	TRBD2	TRBJ2-3	CAIRTAGGADTQYF	TGTGCCATCAGGACTGCGGGAGGGGCAGATACGCAGTATTTT
once	TRBV7-2	TRBD2	TRBJ2-3	CASREGSGRETDTQYF	TGTGCCAGCAGGGAGGGTAGCGGGAGGGAAACAGATACGCAGTATTTT
once	TRBV30	NA	TRBJ2-1	CAWSATQGKREFF	TGTGCCTGGAGTGCCACCCAGGGAAAAAGGGAGTTCTTC
NA	TRBV15	NA	TRBJ2-7	CATSREKGGGWTYEQYF	TGTGCCACCAGCAGAGAGAAAGGGGGGGGTTGGACCTACGAGCAGTACTTC
NA	TRBV4-3	TRBD1	TRBJ1-2	CASSRQPGQGERGYTF	TGCGCCAGCAGCCGACAGCCGGGACAGGGGGAGAGGGGCTACACCTTC
NA	TRBV7-8	TRBD1	TRBJ1-6	CASSLGAGTGQFQSSYNSPLHF	TGTGCCAGCAGCTTAGGGGCTGGGACAGGGCAATTCCAAAGCTCCTATAATTCACCCCTCCACTTT
NA	TRBV19	TRBD2	TRBJ2-1	CASRNSGGYYNEQFF	TGTGCCAGTAGGAATAGCGGGGGGTACTACAATGAGCAGTTCTTC
once	TRBV4-3	NA	TRBJ1-5	CASSQDRGQPQHF	TGCGCCAGCAGCCAAGATCGAGGTCAGCCCCAGCATTTT
NA	TRBV6-1	NA	TRBJ1-5	CASGTPSRLHQPQHF	TGTGCCAGCGGGACTCCCAGCCGTCTTCATCAGCCCCAGCATTTT
NA	TRBV6-5	NA	TRBJ2-5	CASSYFSGTYQETQYF	TGTGCCAGCAGTTATTTTAGCGGAACGTACCAAGAGACCCAGTACTTC
NA	TRBV28	NA	TRBJ2-7	CASTPRASPYEQYF	TGTGCCAGCACCCCACGGGCTAGCCCTTACGAGCAGTACTTC
NA	TRBV30	TRBD2	TRBJ2-3	CAWKKRGGTDTQYF	TGTGCCTGGAAAAAGCGGGGGGGCACAGATACGCAGTATTTT
NA	TRBV5-6	TRBD1	TRBJ2-3	CASSPMTGSTDTQYF	TGTGCCAGCAGCCCGATGACAGGGAGCACAGATACGCAGTATTTT
once	TRBV2	TRBD1	TRBJ1-5	CASSEEPGDRGVISNQPQHF	TGTGCCAGCAGTGAAGAACCCGGGGACAGGGGAGTCATTAGCAATCAGCCCCAGCATTTT
few	TRBV15	NA	TRBJ1-3	CATGPRGGNTIYF	TGTGCCACCGGGCCTCGGGGTGGAAACACCATATATTTT
once	TRBV9	NA	TRBJ2-1	CASSVRVVDEQFF	TGTGCCAGCAGCGTACGGGTTGTTGATGAGCAGTTCTTC
NA	TRBV27	TRBD1	TRBJ2-2	CASSPRDSRFGPRAGELFF	TGTGCCAGCAGTCCCCGGGACAGCCGTTTTGGGCCCCGCGCCGGGGAGCTGTTTTTT
NA	TRBV4-3	NA	TRBJ1-2	CASSQGQSNYGYTF	TGCGCCAGCAGCCAAGGGCAGTCCAACTATGGCTACACCTTC
NA	TRBV6-1	NA	TRBJ1-5	CATLSRHYSNQPQHF	TGTGCCACCCTAAGCAGGCATTATAGCAATCAGCCCCAGCATTTT
NA	TRBV28	NA	TRBJ2-5	CASSLTAGEETQYF	TGTGCCAGCAGTTTAACGGCAGGGGAAGAGACCCAGTACTTC
once	TRBV15	NA	TRBJ2-7	CATSRGRSATYEQYF	TGTGCCACCAGCAGAGGGAGGTCGGCCACCTACGAGCAGTACTTC
NA	TRBV6-1	NA	TRBJ1-1	CALGGSHQDTEAFF	TGTGCCCTAGGAGGGTCGCATCAGGACACTGAAGCTTTCTTT
NA	TRBV7-9	TRBD2	TRBJ2-5	CASSLRTSGGWKTQYF	TGTGCCAGCAGCTTACGGACTAGCGGGGGTTGGAAGACCCAGTACTTC
NA	TRBV28	NA	TRBJ1-2	CASSPSTGTYGYTF	TGTGCCAGCAGCCCGTCAACAGGAACCTATGGCTACACCTTC
NA	TRBV4-3	TRBD1	TRBJ2-2	CASSQESQGGSPGELFF	TGCGCCAGCAGCCAAGAATCACAGGGGGGTAGCCCCGGGGAGCTGTTTTTT
NA	TRBV4-1	NA	TRBJ1-1	CASSQAPLRGLNTEAFF	TGCGCCAGCAGCCAAGCCCCCCTAAGGGGCCTTAACACTGAAGCTTTCTTT
NA	TRBV11-2	NA	TRBJ1-1	CASSLDGTGSAFF	TGTGCCAGCAGCTTAGATGGAACAGGCTCAGCTTTCTTT
NA	TRBV18	NA	TRBJ2-7	CASRGGPAPTYEQYF	TGTGCCAGCCGGGGTGGGCCAGCCCCTACCTACGAGCAGTACTTC
NA	TRBV15	TRBD2	TRBJ2-7	CATSRGLAARSYEQYF	TGTGCCACCAGCAGAGGTCTAGCGGCCCGCTCCTACGAGCAGTACTTC
NA	TRBV6-6	NA	TRBJ2-3	CASSYSRGSTDTQYF	TGTGCCAGCAGTTACTCTAGGGGGAGCACAGATACGCAGTATTTT
NA	TRBV2	NA	TRBJ2-7	CASTVSYEQYF	TGTGCCAGCACAGTTTCCTACGAGCAGTACTTC
NA	TRBV27	TRBD1	TRBJ1-6	CASSWTGPNSPLHF	TGTGCCAGCAGTTGGACAGGTCCTAATTCACCCCTCCACTTT
NA	TRBV7-2	NA	TRBJ2-1	CASSLANNSTSYNEQFF	TGTGCCAGCAGCTTAGCCAATAATAGTACCTCCTACAATGAGCAGTTCTTC
NA	TRBV14	TRBD1	TRBJ1-2	CASSQGGTAPNYGYTF	TGTGCCAGCAGCCAAGGGGGGACAGCTCCCAACTATGGCTACACCTTC
NA	TRBV7-9	NA	TRBJ2-2	CASSRKNRGADTGELFF	TGTGCCAGCAGCCGCAAAAACCGGGGGGCCGACACCGGGGAGCTGTTTTTT
NA	TRBV2	NA	TRBJ1-2	CARTSHTGEKNYGYTF	TGTGCCCGCACCAGCCACACGGGAGAAAAAAACTATGGCTACACCTTC
NA	TRBV6-5	NA	TRBJ1-5	CASSYSLWHF	TGTGCCAGCAGTTACTCCCTATGGCATTTT
NA	TRBV7-2	NA	TRBJ1-1	CASSINTEAFF	TGTGCCAGCAGTATCAACACTGAAGCTTTCTTT
NA	TRBV14	NA	TRBJ1-5	CASAKGGAGPQHF	TGTGCCAGCGCAAAAGGGGGGGCAGGGCCCCAGCATTTT
NA	TRBV5-6	TRBD1	TRBJ1-1	CASSCRDREMNTEAFF	TGTGCCAGCAGCTGCCGAGACAGGGAGATGAACACTGAAGCTTTCTTT
NA	TRBV10-1	TRBD2	TRBJ2-1	CATSGLAGVGNEQFF	TGCGCCACTTCGGGACTAGCGGGAGTTGGGAATGAGCAGTTCTTC
NA	TRBV7-2	TRBD2	TRBJ2-5	CASSLESGGTFRTQYF	TGTGCCAGCAGCTTAGAAAGCGGGGGGACTTTTAGGACCCAGTACTTC